The next 22 T cell receptor beta chains were all read from a single sample in a study of blood T cell repertoires in COVID-19. Clones were read by immunoSEQ multiplex PCR, and TCRdb kept only the in-frame ones, dropping some. The profile shows around 240,000 clones, approximately 84% of them singletons. The sequencing sample was made of peripheral blood. The receptors originated from an elderly woman with acute or convalescent COVID-19.

The chain couples TRBV27 to TRBJ2-7; no clear D. Trimming shortened V by 4 bases and J by 1 base, and 11 bases separated the two germline ends. Per the germline V gene, CDR1 is MNHEY and CDR2 is SMNVEV (reference sequence). The CDR3 covers 14 residues. The CDR3: CASSSIRRSYEQYF. The CDR3 DNA reads as TGTGCCAGCAGTTCAATCAGGCGATCCTACGAGCAGTACTTC.

The chain is built from TRBV5-1 and TRBJ2-1, with TRBD2 matching over 7 bases. V lost 4 bases to trimming and J lost 0 bases; unmatched junction nucleotides: 7. CDR3 length: 16 residues. From germline, CDR1 is SGHRS and CDR2 YFSETQ. Here the CDR3 reads CASSLAGGNSYNEQFF. The CDR3 DNA reads TGCGCCAGCAGCCTGGCCGGGGGGAACTCCTACAATGAGCAGTTCTTC.

V is TRBV5-6 and J is TRBJ1-3; D gene uncertain. CDR3 length: 15 residues. Deletions cut 0 bases from V and 0 bases from J, with 7 bases between. Germline V lookup: CDR1 SGHDT, CDR2 YYEEEE. CDR3 sequence: CASSLGRVSGNTIYF. The CDR3 nucleotides read TGTGCCAGCAGCTTGGGACGGGTCTCTGGAAACACCATATATTTT.

The genes are TRBV30 and TRBJ2-7; 14 bases are shared with TRBD2. CDR3 length: 14 amino acids. Trimming cost V 0 bases and J 6 bases; bases outside gene matches: 1. Germline assignment: CDR1 GTSNPN and CDR2 SVGIG (reference sequence). The CDR3 spells CAWSVGTSGSEQYF. The CDR3 nucleotides are TGTGCCTGGAGTGTAGGGACTAGCGGGAGCGAGCAGTACTTC.

This chain uses TRBV28 with TRBJ1-1; D gene uncertain. This CDR3 is 14 amino acids long. Trimming left V 10 bases short and J 7 bases short, with 22 bases between. Germline V gene sequence: CDR1 MDHEN, CDR2 SYDVKM. The CDR3 nucleotides read TGTGCCACCCGGGAGGAGAGACAAATTTTTGAAGCTTTCTTT. As protein: CATREERQIFEAFF.

The chain has TRBV5-6 and TRBJ2-2, with TRBD1 as a possible D gene (5 bases). The V end lost 5 bases, the J end lost 5 bases, and 13 bases lay between the germline ends. CDR3 length equals 14 residues. Germline V gene sequence: CDR1 SGHDT, CDR2 YYEEEE. As DNA, the CDR3 is TGTGCCAGCAGGTCCTGGGGCAGGACCGGGGAGCTGTTTTTT. This encodes CASRSWGRTGELFF.

In this sample, this clone turned up once. The rearrangement links TRBV19 to TRBJ1-5; D perhaps matches TRBD1 (6 bases). The CDR3 contains 15 residues. V was trimmed by 2 bases and J by 2 bases, leaving 10 bases between them. Germline CDR1 LNHDA, CDR2 SQIVND (reference sequence). CDR3 DNA: TGTGCCAGTAGTATAAGGGGGAATGGCAATCAGCCCCAGCATTTT. This sequence encodes CASSIRGNGNQPQHF.

The chain links TRBV23-1 to TRBJ1-1; 8 positions match TRBD1. TRBV23-1 has ORF status, its function being uncertain. CDR3 length equals 16 residues. V shed 2 bases and J 1 base; nucleotides not matched to a gene: 6. The CDR3 DNA sequence: TGCGCCAGCAGTCAAGTAGGACAGGGAGGGAACACTGAAGCTTTCTTT. The encoded protein is CASSQVGQGGNTEAFF.

The rearrangement links TRBV10-1 to TRBJ1-1; tentative D call: TRBD1 (5 bases). This CDR3 comprises 15 residues. Trimming shortened V by 6 bases and J by 4 bases, and 18 bases separated the two germline ends. Germline values: CDR1 WNHNN, CDR2 SYGVQD (reference sequence). Here the CDR3 reads CASRRMGREVTEAFF. DNA of the CDR3: TGCGCCAGCAGGAGGATGGGCAGGGAGGTCACTGAAGCTTTCTTT.

The rearrangement joins TRBV5-5 to TRBJ1-5; the match to TRBD1 covers 10 bases. The CDR3 extends over 17 amino acids. The J segment lost 3 bases and the V segment lost 1 base, leaving 7 bases of the junction unmatched. Germline V lookup: CDR1 SGHKS, CDR2 YYEKEE (reference sequence). The CDR3 here is CASSLFSTGGYNQPQHF. CDR3 sequence (DNA): TGTGCCAGCAGCTTGTTCTCGACAGGGGGCTACAATCAGCCCCAGCATTTT.

This clone was found once. V and J are TRBV7-2 and TRBJ2-7; maybe TRBD1 (6 bases). V lost 3 bases to trimming and J lost 2 bases, with 14 bases between them. The CDR3 contains 15 residues. Germline-derived CDR1 and CDR2 are SGHTA and FQGNSA. CDR3 DNA: TGTGCCAGCAGCTTGACAGGAAGGGGAACCTACGAGCAGTACTTC. It encodes CASSLTGRGTYEQYF.

The chain joins TRBV18 to TRBJ1-4; 7 nucleotides line up with TRBD1. The CDR3 extends over 15 amino acids. The J segment lost 0 bases and the V segment lost 5 bases, leaving 3 bases of the junction unmatched. Per germline, CDR1 KGHSH and CDR2 LQKENI. As DNA, the CDR3 is TGTGCCAGCTCAGGACAGGTCGCAACTAATGAAAAACTGTTTTTT. Translation gives CASSGQVATNEKLFF.

The chain joins TRBV7-2 to TRBJ2-7, with 7 bases matching TRBD1. After removal of 5 bases from V and 5 bases from J, the junction contained 15 bases not matched to a gene. The CDR3 contains 16 residues. Germline lookup yields CDR1 SGHTA and CDR2 FQGNSA. Written as DNA, the CDR3 is TGTGCCAGCAGCCAGCGTTCCGGCACAGGGGAACACGAGCAGTACTTC. It is translated as CASSQRSGTGEHEQYF.

This clone was detected only a few times. CDR3 amino acids: CAIKDSPNTGELFF. The CDR3 nucleotides read TGTGCCATCAAGGACAGCCCGAACACCGGGGAGCTGTTTTTT. The chain joins TRBV10-3 to TRBJ2-2, with a tentative D call TRBD1 (6 bases). In germline, CDR1 is ENHRY, CDR2 SYGVKD. The V gene lost 7 bases and the J gene lost 0 bases, with 9 bases spanning the gap. The CDR3 sequence is 14 residues long.

The V call is TRBV29-1, the J call TRBJ2-1; D is perhaps TRBD1 (5 bases). The CDR3 sequence is 15 residues long. The ends were cut back, 1 base at V and 6 bases at J, with 16 bases in the middle. Germline V gene lookup returns CDR1 SQVTM and CDR2 ANQGSEA. CDR3 nucleotide sequence: TGCAGCGTTGAAGGAATGCCGGCAGGGTTCAATGAGCAGTTCTTC. Its translation is CSVEGMPAGFNEQFF.

The V call is TRBV7-2, the J call TRBJ2-2; D is possibly TRBD1 (6 bases). V shed 2 bases and J shed 1 base, with 8 bases lying between them. CDR3 length equals 15 residues. CDR1 and CDR2 from the germline V gene are SGHTA and FQGNSA. Written as DNA, the CDR3 is TGTGCCAGCAGCTTATGGGGACAGAACACCGGGGAGCTGTTTTTT. Translated: CASSLWGQNTGELFF. The variable domain in full, with the rest retrieved from reference TRBV7-2 and TRBJ2-2, is GAGVSQSPSNKVTEKGKDVELRCDPISGHTALYWYRQSLGQGLEFLIYFQGNSAPDKSGLPSDRFSAERTGGSVSTLTIQRTQQEDSAVYLCASSLWGQNTGELFFGEGSRLTVL.

This clone occurred many times. The chain recombines TRBV4-1 with TRBJ1-6, with D unresolved. Per the germline V gene, CDR1 is MGHRA and CDR2 is YSYEKL. The CDR3 covers 16 residues. Trimming left V 1 base short and J 6 bases short, with 13 bases between. Here the CDR3 reads CASSQGRSSVNSPLHF. CDR3 in DNA: TGCGCCAGCAGCCAAGGTCGATCCAGTGTTAATTCACCCCTCCACTTT.

The rearrangement links TRBV19 to TRBJ1-2; D is undetermined. V was pared by 6 bases and J by 4 bases, with 21 bases between. The CDR3 consists of 16 residues. The germline CDR1 and CDR2 sequences are LNHDA and SQIVND (reference sequence). DNA for the CDR3: TGTGCCAGTAGCCATTGGAGGGCCGCGACCTTCTATGGCTACACCTTC. Amino acid sequence: CASSHWRAATFYGYTF.

CDR3 protein: CASSPREGRNTEAFF. CDR3 in DNA: TGTGCCAGCAGCCCCCGGGAGGGCAGGAACACTGAAGCTTTCTTT. This chain joins TRBV5-4 and TRBJ1-1; D unresolved. CDR3 size: 15 residues. The V gene's germline CDR1 is SGHNT and CDR2 YYREEE (reference sequence). Trimming shortened V by 4 bases and J by 1 base, and 14 bases separated the two germline ends.

The chain links TRBV6-6 to TRBJ1-5; possibly TRBD1 for D (6 bases). The CDR3 contains 14 residues. Germline CDR1 and CDR2: MNHNY and SVGAGI (reference sequence). V was pared by 6 bases and J by 3 bases, with 12 bases between. CDR3 protein: CASSQGGPNQPQHF. The CDR3 DNA follows: TGTGCCAGCAGCCAAGGGGGTCCCAATCAGCCCCAGCATTTT.

The genes are TRBV6-1 and TRBJ2-1; weak D call: TRBD1 (5 bases). The V end was cut by 4 bases, the J end by 3 bases, with 19 bases between. This CDR3 region has 17 residues. Germline V CDR1 and CDR2: MNHNS, SASEGT. The chain's CDR3 is CASSVGQPSGVYNEQFF. In DNA form, the CDR3 reads TGTGCCAGCAGTGTGGGGCAGCCTAGTGGGGTCTACAATGAGCAGTTCTTC.

The V call is TRBV7-9, the J call TRBJ1-1; no definite D call. This CDR3 is 13 amino acids long. CDR1 and CDR2 from the germline V gene are SEHNR and FQNEAQ (reference sequence). V lost 4 bases and J 10 bases, leaving 16 bases between the germline ends. CDR3 DNA: TGTGCCAGCAGCTCACTTTCGAGCGTGCGAGCTTTCTTT. It translates to CASSSLSSVRAFF.